A single sample gave rise to the 27 T cell receptor beta chains below, sequenced in a study of OX40 agonist ivuxolimab in advanced cancers. Clones were sequenced by immunoSEQ multiplex PCR, and TCRdb holds only the in-frame ones, with some missing. Among about 48,000 clones listed, 85% were seen once. Sequenced material: CD4+ or CD8+ T cells sorted from blood, taken in a trial of the OX40 agonist ivuxolimab. The receptor set was obtained from an adult with an advanced solid tumor such as melanoma, head and neck, liver or kidney cancer.

The CDR3 here is CASGPLAGGVNTQYF. Written as DNA, the CDR3 is TGTGCCAGCGGGCCCCTAGCGGGAGGGGTAAATACGCAGTATTTT. J is TRBJ2-3 and V is TRBV2, with 12 bases identical to TRBD2. This CDR3 is built from 15 residues. V lost 8 bases, J lost 7 bases, and 10 bases stayed unmatched. The germline gives CDR1 SNHLY, CDR2 FYNNEI.

This clone came up once. The gene calls are TRBV2 and TRBJ1-3; TRBD1 matches 7 bases. V shed 6 bases, J shed 2 bases, and the junction held 7 bases outside the gene matches. Per germline, CDR1 SNHLY and CDR2 FYNNEI. The CDR3 extends over 15 amino acids. DNA of the CDR3: TGTGCCAGCAGACGCGACAGGGCCGCTGGAAACACCATATATTTT. This encodes CASRRDRAAGNTIYF.

The chain carries TRBV6-6 and TRBJ1-1, with unresolved D. This CDR3 is built from 13 residues. With 0 bases removed from V and 1 base from J, the gap between germline ends came to 3 bases. Germline V gives CDR1 MNHNY, CDR2 SVGAGI (reference sequence). CDR3 sequence: CASSYSQNTEAFF. CDR3 sequence (DNA): TGTGCCAGCAGTTACTCCCAGAACACTGAAGCTTTCTTT.

The chain joins TRBV7-9 to TRBJ2-1; maybe TRBD2 (6 bases). Germline V gives CDR1 SEHNR, CDR2 FQNEAQ (reference sequence). The CDR3 extends over 11 amino acids. The V and J ends lost 4 bases and 12 bases respectively, with 10 bases between them. This CDR3 reads CASSSGTLQFF. DNA for the CDR3: TGTGCCAGCAGCTCCGGGACTTTGCAGTTCTTC.

The chain links TRBV5-1 to TRBJ1-2; 7 bases align to TRBD1. V lost 0 bases and J lost 0; bases outside the gene matches: 5. The V gene's germline CDR1 is SGHRS and CDR2 YFSETQ. The CDR3 sequence is 16 residues long. Here the CDR3 reads CASSLGGTGANYGYTF. DNA of the CDR3: TGCGCCAGCAGCTTGGGGGGCACAGGGGCTAACTATGGCTACACCTTC.

This chain's CDR3 is CSVTGGISNEQFF. The CDR3 nucleotides read TGCAGCGTGACAGGGGGGATTAGCAATGAGCAGTTCTTC. The V and J genes are TRBV29-1 and TRBJ2-1; 9 bases align to TRBD1. The germline V gene has CDR1 SQVTM and CDR2 ANQGSEA. With V trimmed by 6 bases and J by 6 bases, 6 bases remained unmatched. The CDR3 is 13 amino acids.

The V call is TRBV7-2, the J call TRBJ2-3, with TRBD2 as a possible D gene (6 bases). The germline V and J ends were trimmed by 5 bases and 5 bases, with 20 bases remaining between them. CDR3 length: 16 residues. Germline CDR1 and CDR2: SGHTA and FQGNSA. The CDR3 DNA reads as TGTGCCAGCAGCCCGACGCGTTCGGGAGCGAGAGATACGCAGTATTTT. It specifies CASSPTRSGARDTQYF.

This chain joins TRBV9 and TRBJ2-1; the match to TRBD2 covers 11 bases. Germline CDR1 is SGDLS and CDR2 is YYNGEE. J gave up 2 bases and V 4 bases, and 5 bases lay outside the gene matches. The CDR3 runs to 16 residues. This CDR3 is CASSFSGRGAYNEQFF. The CDR3 nucleotides are TGTGCCAGCAGCTTTAGCGGGAGGGGGGCCTACAATGAGCAGTTCTTC. Full variable domain (missing parts from reference TRBV9 and TRBJ2-1): DSGVTQTPKHLITATGQRVTLRCSPRSGDLSVYWYQQSLDQGLQFLIQYYNGEERAKGNILERFSAQQFPDLHSELNLSSLELGDSALYFCASSFSGRGAYNEQFFGPGTRLTVL.

The chain has TRBV5-4 and TRBJ2-7; 7 bases are a match to TRBD2. CDR3 length: 14 residues. V lost 4 bases to trimming and J lost 1 base; unmatched junction nucleotides: 5. Looked up from germline, CDR1 is SGHNT and CDR2 is YYREEE (reference sequence). The CDR3 DNA reads TGTGCCAGCAGCCCTTGGGAGGGTTCCTACGAGCAGTACTTC. Translating gives CASSPWEGSYEQYF.

This clone was observed a single time. The rearrangement joins TRBV15 to TRBJ2-7; D unclear. This CDR3 has 13 amino acids. The germline V and J ends were trimmed by 0 bases and 3 bases, with 6 bases remaining between them. The germline V gene has CDR1 LNHNV and CDR2 YYDKDF (reference sequence). The CDR3 DNA sequence: TGTGCCACCAGCAGAGAGGTGGGCTACGAGCAGTACTTC. It is translated as CATSREVGYEQYF.

The chain links TRBV7-2 to TRBJ1-1; D is unresolved. Trimming took 4 bases from V and 5 from J, leaving 17 bases between them. Looked up from germline, CDR1 is SGHTA and CDR2 is FQGNSA. The CDR3 covers 15 residues. CDR3 sequence reads: CASSSQMVRRTEAFF. The CDR3 bases are TGTGCCAGCAGCTCCCAGATGGTCCGAAGGACTGAAGCTTTCTTT.

The J gene is TRBJ2-1, the V gene TRBV28, with TRBD1 matching over 7 bases. Germline V gene data show CDR1 as MDHEN and CDR2 as SYDVKM. The CDR3 runs 11 residues. V shed 6 bases and J 8 bases; nucleotides not matched to a gene: 1. The DNA for the CDR3 is TGTGCCAGCAGAGGACAGGATGAGCAGTTCTTC. Protein product: CASRGQDEQFF.

The V and J genes are TRBV19 and TRBJ1-3; D gene ambiguous. This CDR3 region has 15 residues. Looked up from germline, CDR1 is LNHDA and CDR2 is SQIVND (reference sequence). V was shortened by 6 bases and J by 0 bases, with 12 bases between the two germline ends. Written as DNA, the CDR3 is TGTGCCAGTAGGAGCCGAAAAGACTCTGGAAACACCATATATTTT. Translated: CASRSRKDSGNTIYF.

In DNA, the CDR3 is TGTGCCAGCACCCACTACAGGGGTCCAAGCTCCTACAATGAGCAGTTCTTC. This codes for CASTHYRGPSSYNEQFF. The chain couples TRBV27 to TRBJ2-1; 7 bases align to TRBD1. Per the germline V gene, CDR1 is MNHEY and CDR2 is SMNVEV (reference sequence). This CDR3 spans 17 amino acids. The V gene end was trimmed by 7 bases and the J gene end by 0 bases; junction bases not matched to a gene: 12.

This chain joins TRBV29-1 and TRBJ2-7; 7 nucleotides agree with TRBD2. Trimming took 5 bases from V and 4 from J; bases not matched to a gene: 5. The V gene's germline CDR1 is SQVTM and CDR2 ANQGSEA. This CDR3 region has 12 residues. The CDR3 loop is CSVRAGAYEQYF. For the CDR3, the DNA is TGCAGCGTTCGTGCGGGAGCGTACGAGCAGTACTTC.

This clone was detected once. This chain joins TRBV4-2 and TRBJ1-5; unclear D gene. Trimming removed 0 bases from V and 0 bases from J, with 6 bases in between. The length of the CDR3 is 15 residues. Per germline, CDR1 LGHNA and CDR2 YNFKEQ. The CDR3 reads CASSQDSNSNQPQHF. DNA for the CDR3: TGTGCCAGCAGCCAAGACAGTAATAGCAATCAGCCCCAGCATTTT.

The CDR3 DNA reads as TGTGCCAGCAGCCGCGAACCGGACAGCTATTACGAGCAGTACTTC. Protein: CASSREPDSYYEQYF. The rearrangement links TRBV9 to TRBJ2-7, with D possibly TRBD1 on 6 matching bases. In germline, CDR1 is SGDLS, CDR2 YYNGEE. V was clipped by 4 bases and J by 4 bases, with 18 bases between them. The CDR3 has 15 amino acids.

The V gene is TRBV18, the J gene TRBJ2-7; 8 bases fit TRBD2. The V gene's germline CDR1 is KGHSH and CDR2 LQKENI. The CDR3 covers 15 residues. Unmatched junction bases numbered 7, after V lost 0 bases and J lost 6 bases. The CDR3 sequence: CASSPPLAGFREQYF. CDR3 DNA: TGTGCCAGCTCACCACCGCTAGCGGGTTTCCGCGAGCAGTACTTC.

The gene calls are TRBV9 and TRBJ2-2; no reliable D call. V was pared by 3 bases and J by 6 bases, with 12 bases between. This CDR3 comprises 14 residues. Germline CDR1 SGDLS, CDR2 YYNGEE. The CDR3 sequence is CASSGLMWAGELFF. The CDR3 nucleotides are TGTGCCAGCAGCGGGCTAATGTGGGCCGGGGAGCTGTTTTTT.

The chain has TRBV7-3 and TRBJ2-3; D perhaps matches TRBD1 (6 bases). The CDR3 runs 13 residues. The V gene's germline CDR1 is SGHTA and CDR2 FQGTGA. V was cut by 9 bases and J by 0 bases, with 10 bases left in between. Here the CDR3 reads CARRGLSTDTQYF. The CDR3 bases are TGTGCCAGGAGGGGGTTAAGCACAGATACGCAGTATTTT.

The chain has TRBV5-4 and TRBJ2-7, with D perhaps matching TRBD1 (8 bases). The CDR3 sequence is 15 residues long. The germline V gene has CDR1 SGHNT and CDR2 YYREEE (reference sequence). With 4 bases removed from V and 4 bases from J, the gap between germline ends came to 18 bases. The CDR3 region is CASSPTGGGVYEQYF. The CDR3 nucleotides read TGTGCCAGCAGCCCCACAGGGGGAGGGGTGTACGAGCAGTACTTC.

This clone has only one observation. The rearrangement uses TRBV10-3 and TRBJ2-3; the D gene is possibly TRBD2 (6 bases). The CDR3 has 16 amino acids. In germline, CDR1 is ENHRY, CDR2 SYGVKD. The V end lost 0 bases, the J end lost 0 bases, and 10 bases lay between the germline ends. This chain's CDR3 is CAISESGGASTDTQYF. CDR3 sequence (DNA): TGTGCCATCAGTGAGTCTGGCGGGGCAAGCACAGATACGCAGTATTTT.

This clone appeared a single time. This chain connects TRBV2 to TRBJ2-1; TRBD2 matches 13 bases. Trimming at V came to 6 bases and at J to 2 bases, leaving 10 bases not matched to a gene. Looked up from germline, CDR1 is SNHLY and CDR2 is FYNNEI. CDR3 length equals 18 residues. In DNA, the CDR3 is TGTGCCAGCAGCGGCGGGACTAGCGGGACCCCGCCCTACAATGAGCAGTTCTTC. Translation: CASSGGTSGTPPYNEQFF.

This chain uses TRBV18 with TRBJ1-6; D is uncertain. The CDR3 is 13 residues long. V shed 4 bases and J shed 10 bases, with 11 bases lying between them. Germline V CDR1 and CDR2: KGHSH, LQKENI. The CDR3 nucleotides are TGTGCCAGCTCACGGGCAGGTCCCTCACCCCTCCACTTT. Its translation is CASSRAGPSPLHF.

This chain connects TRBV2 to TRBJ2-7, with 7 bases matching TRBD2. This CDR3 region has 13 residues. V gave up 7 bases and J gave up 1 base; unmatched junction bases: 4. CDR1 and CDR2 from the germline V gene are SNHLY and FYNNEI. The CDR3 region has the DNA TGTGCCAGCAACGGGAGGAATTCCTACGAGCAGTACTTC. This translates into CASNGRNSYEQYF.

This clone has only a few counts. The V and J genes are TRBV9 and TRBJ2-7; TRBD1 might be the D (6 bases). Trimming left V 7 bases short and J 3 bases short, with 11 bases between. This CDR3 has 12 amino acids. Germline V CDR1 and CDR2: SGDLS, YYNGEE. Here the CDR3 DNA reads TGTGCCAGCGGGAGAGGGGGCTACGAGCAGTACTTC. It specifies CASGRGGYEQYF.

The rearrangement links TRBV18 to TRBJ2-2; no firm D call. Trimming left V 5 bases short and J 2 bases short, with 15 bases between. This CDR3 contains 16 residues. Germline V gives CDR1 KGHSH, CDR2 LQKENI. CDR3 in DNA: TGTGCCAGCTCAACTATGGCCTCCCTTAACACCGGGGAGCTGTTTTTT. Protein product: CASSTMASLNTGELFF.